This T cell receptor (beta chain) was recovered during a study of T cell changes during pregnancy in multiple sclerosis. This CDR3 has 11 amino acids. TCRdb's table, derived via immunoSEQ multiplex PCR, lists solely in-frame clones and lacks some. Found here are about 50,000 clones, approximately 92% of them singletons; the top ten hold 0.35% to 0.45%. The sequence was collected from a female donor with multiple sclerosis, enrolled in a pregnancy study. The rearrangement links TRBV12-2 to TRBJ2-7; the table's D call, TRBD2, has no DNA check behind it. TRBV12-2 is listed as a pseudogene. The sequencing here drew on CD4+ T cells from peripheral blood mononuclear cells, taken before pregnancy. CDR3 region: CASRHCYEQYF. The DNA for the CDR3 is TGTGCAAGTCGCCACTGCTACGAGCAGTACTTC.